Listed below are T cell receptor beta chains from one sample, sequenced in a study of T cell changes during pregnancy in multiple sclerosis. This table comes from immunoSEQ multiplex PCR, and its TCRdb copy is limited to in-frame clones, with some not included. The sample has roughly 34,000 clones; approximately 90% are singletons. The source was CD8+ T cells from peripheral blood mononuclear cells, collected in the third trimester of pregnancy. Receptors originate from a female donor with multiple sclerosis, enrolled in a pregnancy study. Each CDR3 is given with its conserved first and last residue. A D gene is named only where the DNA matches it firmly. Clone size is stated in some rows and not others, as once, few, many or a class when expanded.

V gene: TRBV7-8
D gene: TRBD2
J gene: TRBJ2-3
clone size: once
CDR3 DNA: TGTGCCAGCAGCCAGAGTACGGGACTAGCGGGGGGGCCTGCCACAGATACGCAGTATTTT
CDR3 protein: CASSQSTGLAGGPATDTQYF

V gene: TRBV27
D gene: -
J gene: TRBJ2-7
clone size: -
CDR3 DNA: TGTGCCAGCAGTTTATCTCAGGCCTCCTACGAGCAGTACTTC
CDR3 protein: CASSLSQASYEQYF

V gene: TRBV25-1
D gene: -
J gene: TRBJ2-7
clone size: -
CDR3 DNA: TGTGCCAGCGGGGCGGCCGCCCTCCTCGAGCAGTACTTC
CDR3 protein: CASGAAALLEQYF

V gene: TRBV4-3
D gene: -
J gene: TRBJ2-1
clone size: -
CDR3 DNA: TGCGCCAGCAGCCAAGATACACGGGGGACCCCCCCTTACAATGAGCAGTTCTTC
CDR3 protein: CASSQDTRGTPPYNEQFF

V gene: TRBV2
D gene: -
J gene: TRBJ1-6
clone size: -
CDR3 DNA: TGTGCCAGCATGGGCGGAGGGAATTCACCCCTCCACTTT
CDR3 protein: CASMGGGNSPLHF

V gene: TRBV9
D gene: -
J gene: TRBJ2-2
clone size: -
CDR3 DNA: TGTGCCAGCAGCCCCACGGTGACCGGGGAGCTGTTTTTT
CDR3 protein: CASSPTVTGELFF

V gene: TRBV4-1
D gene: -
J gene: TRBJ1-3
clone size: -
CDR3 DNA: TGCGCCAGCAGCCAAGACGGACAGACGGGAAACACCATATATTTT
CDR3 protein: CASSQDGQTGNTIYF

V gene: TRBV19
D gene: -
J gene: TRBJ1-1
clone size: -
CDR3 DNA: TGTGCCAGTAGTATAGGGCCAGGGAAGAACACTGAAGCTTTCTTT
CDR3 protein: CASSIGPGKNTEAFF

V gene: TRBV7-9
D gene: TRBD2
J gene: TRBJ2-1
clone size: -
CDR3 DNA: TGTGCCAGCAGCTCTCAAAAAGGACTAGCAGCGAGCTCCTACAATGAGCAGTTCTTC
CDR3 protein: CASSSQKGLAASSYNEQFF

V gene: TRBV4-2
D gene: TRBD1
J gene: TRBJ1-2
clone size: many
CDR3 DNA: TGTGCCAGCAGCCAAGATCGGATGGGACAGGGGGATGGCTACACCTTC
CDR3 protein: CASSQDRMGQGDGYTF